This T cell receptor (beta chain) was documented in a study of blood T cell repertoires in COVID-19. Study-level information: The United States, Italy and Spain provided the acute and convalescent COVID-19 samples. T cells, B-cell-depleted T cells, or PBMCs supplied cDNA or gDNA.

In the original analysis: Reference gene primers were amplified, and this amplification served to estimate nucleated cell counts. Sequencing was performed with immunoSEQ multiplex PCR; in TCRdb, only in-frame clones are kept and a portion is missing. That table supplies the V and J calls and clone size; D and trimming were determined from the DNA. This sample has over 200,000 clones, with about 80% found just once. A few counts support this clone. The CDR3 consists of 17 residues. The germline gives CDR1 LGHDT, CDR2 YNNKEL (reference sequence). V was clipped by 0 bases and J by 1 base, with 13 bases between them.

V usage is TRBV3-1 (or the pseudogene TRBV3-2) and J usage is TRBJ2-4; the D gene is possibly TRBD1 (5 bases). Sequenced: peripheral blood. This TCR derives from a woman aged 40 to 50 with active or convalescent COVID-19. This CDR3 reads CASSQDFGRAAKNIQYF. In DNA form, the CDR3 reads TGTGCCAGCAGCCAAGACTTCGGCAGGGCGGCCAAAAACATTCAGTACTTC.